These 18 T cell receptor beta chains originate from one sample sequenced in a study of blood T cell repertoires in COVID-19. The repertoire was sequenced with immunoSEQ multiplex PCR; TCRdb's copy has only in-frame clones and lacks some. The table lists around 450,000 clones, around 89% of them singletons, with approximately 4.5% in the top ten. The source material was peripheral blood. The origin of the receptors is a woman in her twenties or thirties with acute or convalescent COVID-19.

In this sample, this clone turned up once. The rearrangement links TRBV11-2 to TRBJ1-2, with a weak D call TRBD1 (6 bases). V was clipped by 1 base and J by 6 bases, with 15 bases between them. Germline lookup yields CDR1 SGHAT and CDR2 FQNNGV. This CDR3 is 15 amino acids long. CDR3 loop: CASSLGPYGGDGYTF. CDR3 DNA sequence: TGTGCCAGCAGCTTAGGGCCCTATGGGGGCGATGGCTACACCTTC.

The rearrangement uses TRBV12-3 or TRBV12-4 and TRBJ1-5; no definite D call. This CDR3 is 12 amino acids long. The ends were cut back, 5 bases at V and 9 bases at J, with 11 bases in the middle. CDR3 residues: CASSPTRGPQHF. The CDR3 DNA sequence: TGTGCCAGCAGTCCTACCCGGGGGCCCCAGCATTTT.

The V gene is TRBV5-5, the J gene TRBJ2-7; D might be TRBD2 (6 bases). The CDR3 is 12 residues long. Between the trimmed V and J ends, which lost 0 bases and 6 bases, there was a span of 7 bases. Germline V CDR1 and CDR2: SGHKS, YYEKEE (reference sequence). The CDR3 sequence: CASSLVRGEQYF. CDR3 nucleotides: TGTGCCAGCAGCTTGGTGCGGGGCGAGCAGTACTTC.

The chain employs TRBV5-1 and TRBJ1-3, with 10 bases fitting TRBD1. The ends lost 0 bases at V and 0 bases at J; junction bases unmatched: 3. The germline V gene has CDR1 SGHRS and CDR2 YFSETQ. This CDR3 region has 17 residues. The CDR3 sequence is CASSLVGTGASGNTIYF. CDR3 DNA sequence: TGCGCCAGCAGCTTGGTCGGGACAGGGGCCTCTGGAAACACCATATATTTT.

The CDR3 reads CASSYSGGRDNEQFF. CDR3 bases: TGTGCCAGCAGTTACTCGGGAGGGAGGGACAATGAGCAGTTCTTC. The V and J genes are TRBV6-7 and TRBJ2-1; 7 bases are a match to TRBD2. TRBV6-7 has ORF status, its function being uncertain. This CDR3 spans 15 amino acids. V gave up 0 bases and J gave up 5 bases; unmatched junction bases: 4.

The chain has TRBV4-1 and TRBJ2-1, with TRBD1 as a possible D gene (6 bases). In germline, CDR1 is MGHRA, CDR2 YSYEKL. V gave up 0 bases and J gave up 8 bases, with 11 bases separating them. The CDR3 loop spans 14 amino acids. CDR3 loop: CASSQEPGDDEQFF. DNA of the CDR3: TGCGCCAGCAGCCAAGAGCCAGGGGACGATGAGCAGTTCTTC.

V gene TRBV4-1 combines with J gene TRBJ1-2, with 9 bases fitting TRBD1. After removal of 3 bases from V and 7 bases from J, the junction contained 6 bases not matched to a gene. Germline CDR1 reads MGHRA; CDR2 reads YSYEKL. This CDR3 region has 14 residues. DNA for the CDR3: TGCGCCAGCAGCCAGGGACAGGGAATAGTTGGCTACACCTTC. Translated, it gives CASSQGQGIVGYTF.

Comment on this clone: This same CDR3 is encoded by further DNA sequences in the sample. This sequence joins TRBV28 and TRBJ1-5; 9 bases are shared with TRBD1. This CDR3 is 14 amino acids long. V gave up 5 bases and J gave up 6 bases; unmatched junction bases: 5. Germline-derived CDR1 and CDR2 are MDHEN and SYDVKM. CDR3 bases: TGTGCCAGCAGTCTTAACAGGGGGCGTCAGCCCCAGCATTTT. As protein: CASSLNRGRQPQHF.

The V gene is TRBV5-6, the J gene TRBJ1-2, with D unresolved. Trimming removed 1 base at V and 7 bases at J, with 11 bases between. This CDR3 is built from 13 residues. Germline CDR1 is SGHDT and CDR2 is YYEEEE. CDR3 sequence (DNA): TGTGCCAGCAGCTTGTACTTAACAGCTGGCTACACCTTC. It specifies CASSLYLTAGYTF.

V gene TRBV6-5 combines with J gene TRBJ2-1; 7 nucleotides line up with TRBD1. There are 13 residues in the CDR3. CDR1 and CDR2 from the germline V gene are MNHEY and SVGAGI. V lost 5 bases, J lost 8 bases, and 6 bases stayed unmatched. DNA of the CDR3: TGTGCCAGCAGTCGGACAGGTAGCCATGAGCAGTTCTTC. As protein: CASSRTGSHEQFF.

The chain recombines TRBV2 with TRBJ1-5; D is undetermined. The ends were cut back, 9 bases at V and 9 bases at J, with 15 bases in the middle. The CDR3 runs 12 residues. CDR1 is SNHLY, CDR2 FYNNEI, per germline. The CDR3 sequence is CARQRVPRPQHF. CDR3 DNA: TGTGCCAGGCAGAGGGTTCCCCGGCCCCAGCATTTT.

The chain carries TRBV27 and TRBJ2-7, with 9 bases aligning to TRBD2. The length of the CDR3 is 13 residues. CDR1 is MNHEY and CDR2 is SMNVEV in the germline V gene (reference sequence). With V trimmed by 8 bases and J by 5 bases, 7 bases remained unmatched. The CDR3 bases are TGTGCCAGCGGTCTAGCGGGGCCTGACGAGCAGTACTTC. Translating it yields CASGLAGPDEQYF.

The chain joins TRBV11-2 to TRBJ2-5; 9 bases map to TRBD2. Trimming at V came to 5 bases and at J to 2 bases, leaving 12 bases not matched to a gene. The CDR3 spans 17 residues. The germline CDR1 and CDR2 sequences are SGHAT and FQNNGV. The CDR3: CASSPAWGGGGQETQYF. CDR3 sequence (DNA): TGTGCCAGCAGCCCGGCCTGGGGCGGGGGGGGACAAGAGACCCAGTACTTC. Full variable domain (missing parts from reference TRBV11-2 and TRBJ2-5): EAGVAQSPRYKIIEKRQSVAFWCNPISGHATLYWYQQILGQGPKLLIQFQNNGVVDDSQLPKDRFSAERLKGVDSTLKIQPAKLEDSAVYLCASSPAWGGGGQETQYFGPGTRLLVL.

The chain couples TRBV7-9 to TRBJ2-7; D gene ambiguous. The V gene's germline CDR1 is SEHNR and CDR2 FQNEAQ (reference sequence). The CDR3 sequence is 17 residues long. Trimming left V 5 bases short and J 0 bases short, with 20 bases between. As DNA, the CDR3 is TGTGCCAGCAGCAGCGAATGGGTTGCCTTAAACTCCTACGAGCAGTACTTC. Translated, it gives CASSSEWVALNSYEQYF.

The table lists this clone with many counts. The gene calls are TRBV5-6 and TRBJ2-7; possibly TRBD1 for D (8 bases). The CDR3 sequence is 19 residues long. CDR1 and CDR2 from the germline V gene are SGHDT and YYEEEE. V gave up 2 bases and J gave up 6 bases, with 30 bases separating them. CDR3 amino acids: CASSLYMGGLRDRRVEQYF. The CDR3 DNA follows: TGTGCCAGCAGCTTATACATGGGGGGGTTAAGGGACAGGCGGGTCGAGCAGTACTTC.

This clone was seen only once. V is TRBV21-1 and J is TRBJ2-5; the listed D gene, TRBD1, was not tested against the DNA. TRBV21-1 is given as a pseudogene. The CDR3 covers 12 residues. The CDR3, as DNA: TGTGCCAGCAGCAAAAACACAGAGACCCAGTACTTC. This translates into CASSKNTETQYF.

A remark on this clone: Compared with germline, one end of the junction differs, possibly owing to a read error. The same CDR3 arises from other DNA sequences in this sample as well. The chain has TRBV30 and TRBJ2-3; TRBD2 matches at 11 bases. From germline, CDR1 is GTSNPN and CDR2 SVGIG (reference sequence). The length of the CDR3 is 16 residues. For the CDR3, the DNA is TGTGCCTGGACCTTGACCGGGACTAGCGGCACAGATACGCAATATTTT. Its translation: CAWTLTGTSGTDTQYF.

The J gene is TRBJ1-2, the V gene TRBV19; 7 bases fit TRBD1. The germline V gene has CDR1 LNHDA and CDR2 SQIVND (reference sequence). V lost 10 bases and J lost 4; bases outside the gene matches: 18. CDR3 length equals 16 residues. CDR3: CATDSPRDSPIYGYTF. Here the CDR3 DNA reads TGTGCCACCGACTCTCCCAGGGACAGTCCCATCTATGGCTACACCTTC.